This T cell receptor (beta chain) is drawn from a study of T cell repertoires in cytomegalovirus infection. On the study more broadly: It can be stated that public TCR beta signatures indicated CMV infection as well as a matching HLA type.

TCRdb processed the reads anew with MiXCR; each CDR3 protein has one entry. The profile shows some 400,000 distinct CDR3 sequences, approximately 18% of them singletons. The germline V gene has CDR1 MGHRA and CDR2 YSYEKL. Trimming pared 4 bases from V and 5 bases from J, leaving 12 bases between. This CDR3 contains 13 residues. Study-wide findings and caveats: Cumulated frequencies of public TCR beta families served to identify carriers of CMV plus the relevant HLA. HLA-C-restricted CMV clonotypes gave the most frequent clonotype in two of eight donors.

Worth noting for this clonotype: Antigen: not known.

Sequenced sample: PBMCs. The V and J genes are TRBV4-1 and TRBJ2-7, with D maybe TRBD1 (6 bases). The receptor's source is a human donor in good health (CMV status not recorded). Some clones in this sample may be carry-over from other donors' samples. CDR3 residues: CASSRSDRNEQYF. CDR3 in DNA: TGCGCCAGCAGCCGATCGGACAGAAACGAGCAGTACTTC.